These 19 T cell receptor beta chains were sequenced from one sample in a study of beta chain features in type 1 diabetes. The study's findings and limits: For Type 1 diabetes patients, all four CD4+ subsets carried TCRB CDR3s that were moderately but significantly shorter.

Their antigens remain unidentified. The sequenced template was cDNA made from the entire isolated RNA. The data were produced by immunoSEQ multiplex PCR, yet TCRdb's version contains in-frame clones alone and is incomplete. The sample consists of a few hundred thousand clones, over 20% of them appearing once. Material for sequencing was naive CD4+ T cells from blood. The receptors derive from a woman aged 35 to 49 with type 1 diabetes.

Written as DNA, the CDR3 is TGTGCCAGCAGTGAAAATGGACAGGATAATTCACCCCTCCACTTT. Protein product: CASSENGQDNSPLHF. V is TRBV6-4 and J is TRBJ1-6, with TRBD1 matching over 7 bases. Germline-derived CDR1 and CDR2 are MRHNA and SNTAGT. This CDR3 region has 15 residues. V lost 3 bases and J lost 5; bases outside the gene matches: 4.

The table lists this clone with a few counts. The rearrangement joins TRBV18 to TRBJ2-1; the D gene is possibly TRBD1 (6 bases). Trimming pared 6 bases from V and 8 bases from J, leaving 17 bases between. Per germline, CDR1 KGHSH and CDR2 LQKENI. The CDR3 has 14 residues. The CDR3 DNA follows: TGTGCCAGCTCGCACCGACAGGAATCCGATGAGCAGTTCTTC. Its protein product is CASSHRQESDEQFF. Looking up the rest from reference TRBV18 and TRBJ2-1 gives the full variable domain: NAGVMQNPRHLVRRRGQEARLRCSPMKGHSHVYWYRQLPEEGLKFMVYLQKENIIDESGMPKERFSAEFPKEGPSILRIQQVVRGDSAAYFCASSHRQESDEQFFGPGTRLTVL.

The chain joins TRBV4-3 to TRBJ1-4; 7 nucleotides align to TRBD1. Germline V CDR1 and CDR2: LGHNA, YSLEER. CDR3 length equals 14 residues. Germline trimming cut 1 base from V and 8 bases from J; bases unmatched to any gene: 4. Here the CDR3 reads CASSQGQGREKLFF. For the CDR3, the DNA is TGCGCCAGCAGCCAAGGACAGGGTCGGGAAAAACTGTTTTTT.

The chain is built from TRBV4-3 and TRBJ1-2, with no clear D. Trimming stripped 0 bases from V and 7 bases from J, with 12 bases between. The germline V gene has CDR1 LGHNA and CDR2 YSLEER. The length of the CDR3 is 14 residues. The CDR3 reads CASSQEGGEPGYTF. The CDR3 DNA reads TGCGCCAGCAGCCAAGAGGGAGGTGAGCCTGGCTACACCTTC.

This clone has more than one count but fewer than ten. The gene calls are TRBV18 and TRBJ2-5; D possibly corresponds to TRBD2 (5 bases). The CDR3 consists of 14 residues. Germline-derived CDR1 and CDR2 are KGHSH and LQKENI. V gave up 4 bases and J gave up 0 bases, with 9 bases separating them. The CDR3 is CASSLSSYQETQYF. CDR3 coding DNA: TGTGCCAGCTCACTCTCTAGCTACCAAGAGACCCAGTACTTC.

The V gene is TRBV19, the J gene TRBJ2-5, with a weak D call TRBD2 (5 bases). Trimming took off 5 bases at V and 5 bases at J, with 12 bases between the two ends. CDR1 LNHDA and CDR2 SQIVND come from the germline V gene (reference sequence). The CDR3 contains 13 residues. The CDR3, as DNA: TGTGCCAGTAGTTCTCAAGTAGCGGAGACCCAGTACTTC. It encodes CASSSQVAETQYF.

CDR3 DNA sequence: TGTGCCAGCAGCGCCGACAGGGGTGAACAGCCCCAGCATTTT. It is translated as CASSADRGEQPQHF. The chain joins TRBV9 to TRBJ1-5; 8 bases align to TRBD1. CDR1 is SGDLS, CDR2 YYNGEE, per germline. With 3 bases clipped from V and 7 bases from J, the junction kept 6 bases outside the gene matches. This CDR3 has 14 residues.

The CDR3 nucleotides read TGTGCCCAGGGCGCTAGCGGGAGGGCAGACAATGAGCAGTTCTTC. Translating gives CAQGASGRADNEQFF. The gene calls are TRBV7-9 and TRBJ2-1, with 12 nucleotides matching TRBD2. Germline V gene data show CDR1 as SEHNR and CDR2 as FQNEAQ (reference sequence). With 11 bases clipped from V and 5 bases from J, the junction kept 10 bases outside the gene matches. There are 15 residues in the CDR3.

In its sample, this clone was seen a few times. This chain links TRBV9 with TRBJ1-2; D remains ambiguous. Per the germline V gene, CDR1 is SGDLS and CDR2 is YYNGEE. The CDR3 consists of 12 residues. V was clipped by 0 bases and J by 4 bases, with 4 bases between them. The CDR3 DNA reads TGTGCCAGCAGCGTAGCGCGCTATGGCTACACCTTC. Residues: CASSVARYGYTF.

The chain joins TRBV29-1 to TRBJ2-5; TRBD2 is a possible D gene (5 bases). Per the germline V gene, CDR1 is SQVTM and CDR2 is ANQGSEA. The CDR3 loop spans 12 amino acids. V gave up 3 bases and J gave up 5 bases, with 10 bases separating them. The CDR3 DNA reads TGCAGCGTTGACGGGGTGGGGGAGACCCAGTACTTC. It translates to CSVDGVGETQYF.

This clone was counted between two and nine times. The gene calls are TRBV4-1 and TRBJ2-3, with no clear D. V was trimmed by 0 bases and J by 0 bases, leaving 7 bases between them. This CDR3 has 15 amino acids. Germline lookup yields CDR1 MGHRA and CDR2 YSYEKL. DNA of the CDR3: TGCGCCAGCAGCCAAGATGACGGGAGCACAGATACGCAGTATTTT. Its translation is CASSQDDGSTDTQYF.

The CDR3 region has the DNA TGTGCCAGCAGCGACCCGGGGGGCTACACCTTC. Translating gives CASSDPGGYTF. The J gene is TRBJ1-2, the V gene TRBV9, with D unresolved. CDR1 is SGDLS and CDR2 is YYNGEE in the germline V gene. The CDR3 is made up of 11 amino acids. The V gene lost 3 bases and the J gene lost 8 bases, with 8 bases spanning the gap.

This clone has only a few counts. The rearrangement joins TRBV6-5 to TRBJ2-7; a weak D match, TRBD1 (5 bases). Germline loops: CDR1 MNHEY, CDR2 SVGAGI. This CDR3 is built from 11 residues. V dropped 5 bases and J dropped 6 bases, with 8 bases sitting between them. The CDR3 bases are TGTGCCAGCAGTCCAGGGTCCGAGCAGTACTTC. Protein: CASSPGSEQYF.

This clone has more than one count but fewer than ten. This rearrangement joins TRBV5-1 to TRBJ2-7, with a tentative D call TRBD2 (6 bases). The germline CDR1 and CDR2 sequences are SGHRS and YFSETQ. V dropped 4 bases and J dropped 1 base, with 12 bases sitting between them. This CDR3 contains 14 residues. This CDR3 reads CASSPGAGSYEQYF. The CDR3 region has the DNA TGCGCCAGCAGCCCCGGCGCGGGGTCCTACGAGCAGTACTTC.

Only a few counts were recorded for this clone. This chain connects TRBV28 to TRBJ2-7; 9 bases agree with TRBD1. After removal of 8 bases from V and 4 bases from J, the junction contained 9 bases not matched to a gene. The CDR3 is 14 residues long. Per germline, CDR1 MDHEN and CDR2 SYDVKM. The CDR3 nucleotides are TGTGCCAGCTCTACGCCGGGACAGGGTTACGAGCAGTACTTC. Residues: CASSTPGQGYEQYF.

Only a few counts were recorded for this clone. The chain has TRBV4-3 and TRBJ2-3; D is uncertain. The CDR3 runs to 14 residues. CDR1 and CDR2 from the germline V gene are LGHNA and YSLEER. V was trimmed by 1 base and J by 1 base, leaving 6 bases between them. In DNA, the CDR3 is TGCGCCAGCAGCCAAGGCTCGGGCACAGATACGCAGTATTTT. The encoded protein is CASSQGSGTDTQYF.

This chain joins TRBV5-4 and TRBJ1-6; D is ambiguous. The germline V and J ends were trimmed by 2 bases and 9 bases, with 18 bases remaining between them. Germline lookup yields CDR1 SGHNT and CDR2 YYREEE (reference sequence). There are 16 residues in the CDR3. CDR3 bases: TGTGCCAGCAGCTTCGAGGCACAACCAGTGGGTTCACCCCTCCACTTT. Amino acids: CASSFEAQPVGSPLHF.

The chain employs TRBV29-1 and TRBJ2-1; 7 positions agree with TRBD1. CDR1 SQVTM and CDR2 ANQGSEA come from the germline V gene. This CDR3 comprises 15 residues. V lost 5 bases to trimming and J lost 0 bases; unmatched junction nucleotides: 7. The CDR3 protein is CSVTDRDSSYNEQFF. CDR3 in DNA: TGCAGCGTTACCGACAGGGATAGCTCCTACAATGAGCAGTTCTTC.

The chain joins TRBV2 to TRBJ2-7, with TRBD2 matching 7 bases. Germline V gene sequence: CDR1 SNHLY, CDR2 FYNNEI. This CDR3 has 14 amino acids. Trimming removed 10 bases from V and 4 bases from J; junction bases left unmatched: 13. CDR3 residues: CATTSGLAVYEQYF. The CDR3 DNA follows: TGTGCCACCACCTCGGGGCTAGCGGTATACGAGCAGTACTTC.